The 19 T cell receptor beta chains below come from one sample, sequenced in a study of blood T cells in healthy people across ages (dated by TCRdb to between 2014 and 2017). The library came from 5' RACE. The sample was run on an Illumina HiSeq 2500. A second PCR of about 7 to 12 cycles was run with a J-beta primer mix and a sample-barcoded 5' primer. TCRdb's own reprocessing of the public reads used fastp at Q25 and MiXCR and kept productive beta chains. Every distinct CDR3 protein forms one entry, paired with its most common genes and DNA. In this sample the table shows over 450,000 distinct CDR3 sequences, nearly 25% of which occur a single time. The ten largest clones add up to roughly 9% of the sample. This same sample was also taken into another study, of T cells of mothers and their children.

The sequencing sample was made of blood. These TCRs come from a boy aged 10-17 years in good health.

This clonotype has at least ten counts. This chain connects TRBV12-3 or TRBV12-4 to TRBJ2-3, with a possible D match to TRBD2 (7 bases). The CDR3 is made up of 14 amino acids. Trimming cost V 1 base and J 4 bases, with 9 bases left between them. CDR3 loop: CASSLGGGPDTQYF. CDR3 coding DNA: TGTGCCAGCAGTTTAGGGGGGGGGCCAGATACGCAGTATTTT.

This clonotype was seen only a few times. The chain is built from TRBV6-5 and TRBJ1-4; the D is unclear. Deletions cut 5 bases from V and 2 bases from J, with 6 bases between. The germline CDR1 and CDR2 sequences are MNHEY and SVGAGI. The CDR3 covers 13 residues. In nucleotides, the CDR3 is TGTGCCAGCAGTCCCCGTACTAATGAAAAACTGTTTTTT. This translates into CASSPRTNEKLFF.

This clonotype was counted between two and nine times. The chain is built from TRBV20-1 and TRBJ2-5; D gene uncertain. Germline assignment: CDR1 DFQATT and CDR2 SNEGSKA (reference sequence). This CDR3 is 11 amino acids long. V was clipped by 8 bases and J by 3 bases, with 10 bases between them. The CDR3: CSSTGEETQYF. Here the CDR3 DNA reads TGCAGTTCAACGGGTGAAGAGACCCAGTACTTC.

The gene calls are TRBV28 and TRBJ2-1; no reliable D call. The CDR3 is 12 amino acids. Per the germline V gene, CDR1 is MDHEN and CDR2 is SYDVKM. V was clipped by 6 bases and J by 6 bases, with 9 bases between them. CDR3 coding DNA: TGTGCCAGCAGGCCCGGCCTCAATGAGCAGTTCTTC. It is translated as CASRPGLNEQFF.

The CDR3 loop is CASADRVAEAFF. CDR3 coding DNA: TGTGCCAGTGCGGACAGGGTTGCTGAAGCTTTCTTT. The chain joins TRBV18 to TRBJ1-1; 8 bases are a match to TRBD1. Trimming at V came to 9 bases and at J to 6 bases, leaving 6 bases not matched to a gene. The length of the CDR3 is 12 residues. The germline CDR1 and CDR2 sequences are KGHSH and LQKENI.

This clonotype was recorded only once. J is TRBJ2-5 and V is TRBV3-1; D is unclear. The CDR3 has 14 residues. CDR1 is LGHDT, CDR2 YNNKEL, per germline (reference sequence). Trimming shortened V by 0 bases and J by 6 bases, and 11 bases separated the two germline ends. The CDR3 DNA follows: TGTGCCAGCAGCCAAGATCGTCCCATCCAGACCCAGTACTTC. Encoded protein: CASSQDRPIQTQYF.

This clonotype has only a few counts. This chain connects TRBV27 to TRBJ2-4, with D tentatively TRBD1 or TRBD2 (6 bases each). V gave up 8 bases and J gave up 12 bases, with 32 bases separating them. The CDR3 is made up of 17 amino acids. CDR1 is MNHEY, CDR2 SMNVEV, per germline (reference sequence). In nucleotides, the CDR3 is TGTGCCAGCCAGAGGGGGGTAGGGAAACGGGGCAAAGACACTCAGTACTTC. Translating gives CASQRGVGKRGKDTQYF.

This clonotype was found a few times. Here the CDR3 DNA reads TGTGCCAGCAGTGACCTCACAGGGGGCAAAGAAAAACTGTTTTTT. This codes for CASSDLTGGKEKLFF. V and J are TRBV6-1 and TRBJ1-4, with 9 bases that match TRBD1. The CDR3 extends over 15 amino acids. Looked up from germline, CDR1 is MNHNS and CDR2 is SASEGT. The V gene end was trimmed by 3 bases and the J gene end by 8 bases; junction bases not matched to a gene: 7.

The J gene is TRBJ1-5, the V gene TRBV9, with unresolved D. Germline CDR1 SGDLS, CDR2 YYNGEE. Between the trimmed V and J ends, which lost 2 bases and 7 bases, there was a span of 16 bases. There are 15 residues in the CDR3. The CDR3 here is CASSVGISSGQPQHF. The CDR3 coding sequence is TGTGCCAGCAGCGTTGGGATAAGTTCCGGGCAGCCCCAGCATTTT.

This clonotype was detected only a few times. The rearrangement joins TRBV4-3 to TRBJ1-2; 9 bases fit TRBD1. CDR1 LGHNA and CDR2 YSLEER come from the germline V gene. Trimming removed 4 bases from V and 3 bases from J; junction bases left unmatched: 15. This CDR3 has 18 residues. The CDR3, as DNA: TGCGCCAGCAGCCCGACGACAGGGGGGCGAGCTTACGACTATGGCTACACCTTC. It specifies CASSPTTGGRAYDYGYTF.

The chain couples TRBV20-1 to TRBJ2-4; possibly TRBD1 for D (6 bases). CDR3 length: 15 residues. V was clipped by 3 bases and J by 2 bases, with 14 bases between them. Germline CDR1 is DFQATT and CDR2 is SNEGSKA (reference sequence). The CDR3 here is CSASNQGLTKNIQYF. In nucleotides, the CDR3 is TGCAGTGCTAGTAACCAGGGGCTAACCAAAAACATTCAGTACTTC.

V usage is TRBV28 and J usage is TRBJ2-3, with 13 bases fitting TRBD2. The CDR3 has 24 residues. The germline CDR1 and CDR2 sequences are MDHEN and SYDVKM. V shed 5 bases, J shed 2 bases, and the junction held 28 bases outside the gene matches. The CDR3 DNA follows: TGTGCCAGCAGTCTAACTTGGGACAGGGCCCCCGCACTAGCGGGAGGGCCGAACACAGATACGCAGTATTTT. Translating it yields CASSLTWDRAPALAGGPNTDTQYF.

This clonotype was recorded a few times. The chain carries TRBV9 and TRBJ2-1; D is perhaps TRBD1 or TRBD2 (6 bases each). Trimming took off 0 bases at V and 7 bases at J, with 11 bases between the two ends. Germline CDR1 is SGDLS and CDR2 is YYNGEE. CDR3 length equals 14 residues. The DNA for the CDR3 is TGTGCCAGCAGCGTAGCCGGGGGCGGGAATGAGCAGTTCTTC. As protein: CASSVAGGGNEQFF. The entire variable domain, with the rest obtained from reference TRBV9 and TRBJ2-1, is as follows: DSGVTQTPKHLITATGQRVTLRCSPRSGDLSVYWYQQSLDQGLQFLIQYYNGEERAKGNILERFSAQQFPDLHSELNLSSLELGDSALYFCASSVAGGGNEQFFGPGTRLTVL.

The V call is TRBV7-9, the J call TRBJ1-6; D is uncertain. Germline CDR1 is SEHNR and CDR2 is FQNEAQ (reference sequence). The CDR3 consists of 15 residues. Trimming shortened V by 1 base and J by 8 bases, and 12 bases separated the two germline ends. CDR3 protein: CASSLGVHWDSPLHF. The DNA for the CDR3 is TGTGCCAGCAGCTTAGGTGTACACTGGGATTCACCCCTCCACTTT.

This clonotype was counted between two and nine times. One end of the junction fails to match germline, which may point to a read error. V gene TRBV29-1 combines with J gene TRBJ2-5; 8 bases match TRBD1. This CDR3 region has 12 residues. Germline CDR1 is SQVTM and CDR2 is ANQGSEA. In DNA form, the CDR3 reads TGCGGCGTGACGGACAGGGAAGAGACCCAGTACTTC. As protein: CGVTDREETQYF.

The gene calls are TRBV12-3 or TRBV12-4 and TRBJ1-1, with 7 positions matching TRBD1. The CDR3 has 16 amino acids. Unmatched junction bases numbered 10, after V lost 6 bases and J lost 0 bases. Here the CDR3 DNA reads TGTGCCAGCAGCCAGGACAGGAGAGTTATGAACACTGAAGCTTTCTTT. It yields the protein CASSQDRRVMNTEAFF.

This clonotype was picked up a small number of times. The chain carries TRBV5-1 and TRBJ2-5; D is possibly TRBD2 (6 bases). The V end was cut by 3 bases, the J end by 4 bases, with 13 bases between. From germline, CDR1 is SGHRS and CDR2 YFSETQ. The CDR3 is 14 amino acids. The CDR3 nucleotides are TGCGCCAGCAGCTCGGCGGGGATAGGAGAGACCCAGTACTTC. This codes for CASSSAGIGETQYF.

The chain links TRBV28 to TRBJ2-1, with TRBD2 matching 7 bases. In germline, CDR1 is MDHEN, CDR2 SYDVKM. The CDR3 sequence is 17 residues long. V shed 5 bases, J shed 3 bases, and the junction held 13 bases outside the gene matches. CDR3 in DNA: TGTGCCAGCAGTCCCACCATGGCCAGCGGGATCTACAATGAGCAGTTCTTC. Its translation is CASSPTMASGIYNEQFF.

This clonotype was observed a single time. The chain combines TRBV7-8 with TRBJ2-3; D is ambiguous. This CDR3 is 14 amino acids long. The V end was cut by 2 bases, the J end by 0 bases, with 6 bases between. Germline V CDR1 and CDR2: SGHVS, FQNEAQ. CDR3 protein: CASSLRVSTDTQYF. The CDR3 DNA is TGTGCCAGCAGCTTACGAGTCAGCACAGATACGCAGTATTTT. Full variable domain (rest looked up from reference TRBV7-8 and TRBJ2-3): GAGVSQSPRYKVAKRGQDVALRCDPISGHVSLFWYQQALGQGPEFLTYFQNEAQLDKSGLPSDRFFAERPEGSVSTLKIQRTQQEDSAVYLCASSLRVSTDTQYFGPGTRLTVL.